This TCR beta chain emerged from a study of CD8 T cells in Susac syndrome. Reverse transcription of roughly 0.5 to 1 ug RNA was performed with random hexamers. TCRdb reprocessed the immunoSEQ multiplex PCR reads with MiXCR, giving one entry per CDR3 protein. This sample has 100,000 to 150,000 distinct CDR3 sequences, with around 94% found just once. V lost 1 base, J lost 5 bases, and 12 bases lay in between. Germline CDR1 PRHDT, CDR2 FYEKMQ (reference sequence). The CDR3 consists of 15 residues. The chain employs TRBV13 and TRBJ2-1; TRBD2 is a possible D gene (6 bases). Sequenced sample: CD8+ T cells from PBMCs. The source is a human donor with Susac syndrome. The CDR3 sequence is CASSLERGLNNEQFF. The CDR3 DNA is TGTGCCAGCAGCTTAGAAAGGGGACTGAACAATGAGCAGTTCTTC.